The clone carrying this TCR beta chain was picked up a small number of times. Antigen: not known. The data stem from a study of beta chain features in type 1 diabetes. General study points: Type 1 diabetes patients showed a moderate but significant shortening of TCRB CDR3s in all four CD4+ subsets.

The germline gives CDR1 SEHNR, CDR2 FQNEAQ (reference sequence). The CDR3 length is 16 residues. V was pared by 6 bases and J by 1 base, with 9 bases of the junction left unmatched. As every portion of the isolated RNA was reverse transcribed, the sequencing read expressed TCRB transcripts. Some clones are missing from TCRdb's copy, which holds only in-frame ones; the method was immunoSEQ multiplex PCR. The sample holds roughly 220,000 clones, 16% seen once. The rearrangement joins TRBV7-9 to TRBJ2-5, with TRBD1 matching 9 bases. This TCR came from a man aged 30-40 years with type 1 diabetes. Material for sequencing was naive CD4+ T cells from blood. The CDR3 here is CASSPSETGGQETQYF. In DNA, the CDR3 is TGTGCCAGCAGTCCTTCCGAGACAGGGGGCCAAGAGACCCAGTACTTC.